This T cell receptor (beta chain) was identified during a study of T cell responses to AZD1222 COVID-19 vaccine. Study observations and caveats: With dominance at 160-218 and 743-854, vaccine-associated CD4 TCRs spanned spike.

Worth noting for this clone: Its antigen is unknown.

Sequencing was performed with immunoSEQ multiplex PCR; in TCRdb, only in-frame clones are kept and a portion is missing. In the table there are about 160,000 clones, approximately 91% of which are singletons. The germline CDR1 and CDR2 sequences are KGHDR and SFDVKD. This CDR3 is 14 amino acids long. V lost 5 bases and J lost 4, with 11 bases in between. Material: peripheral blood, obtained on day 0 of AZD1222 vaccination. The chain uses TRBV24-1 and TRBJ1-5, with D possibly TRBD1 on 5 matching bases. This sequence originates from an adult in good health. CDR3 region: CATSVSGGNQPQHF. The CDR3 DNA sequence: TGTGCCACCAGTGTATCTGGGGGAAATCAGCCCCAGCATTTT.